A single sample is the source of the 24 T cell receptor beta chains below, sequenced in a study of blood T cell repertoires in COVID-19. Repertoires were generated with immunoSEQ multiplex PCR, while TCRdb's copy carries only in-frame clones and drops some. This sample has about 100,000 clones; around 87% occur once, and the top ten carry just under 20%. Sequencing was done on a sample of peripheral blood. These receptor sequences come from a human donor in a cohort sampled during active COVID-19.

The genes are TRBV6-6 and TRBJ2-3, with TRBD1 matching over 8 bases. Germline values: CDR1 MNHNY, CDR2 SVGAGI (reference sequence). This CDR3 has 16 amino acids. Unmatched junction bases numbered 15, after V lost 7 bases and J lost 6 bases. CDR3 region: CASTPGQGRRGDTQYF. The DNA for the CDR3 is TGTGCCAGCACCCCTGGACAGGGCCGCCGAGGGGATACGCAGTATTTT.

The V call is TRBV7-7, the J call TRBJ2-1; 9 bases fit TRBD2. Germline CDR1 reads SSHAT; CDR2 reads FNYEAQ (reference sequence). The CDR3 extends over 16 amino acids. V lost 5 bases, J lost 7 bases, and 12 bases stayed unmatched. CDR3 sequence (DNA): TGTGCCAGCAGCGAAGGGCGGCTAGCGGGGAAGAATGAGCAGTTCTTC. Protein product: CASSEGRLAGKNEQFF. Full variable domain (rest looked up from reference TRBV7-7 and TRBJ2-1): GAGVSQSPRYKVTKRGQDVTLRCDPISSHATLYWYQQALGQGPEFLTYFNYEAQPDKSGLPSDRFSAERPEGSISTLTIQRTEQRDSAMYRCASSEGRLAGKNEQFFGPGTRLTVL.

This chain connects TRBV27 to TRBJ1-2; D remains ambiguous. V lost 4 bases and J lost 10, with 16 bases in between. The CDR3 covers 13 residues. Germline CDR1 reads MNHEY; CDR2 reads SMNVEV (reference sequence). In nucleotides, the CDR3 is TGTGCCAGCAGTTCCCTAGGTGAGGCTTCCTACACCTTC. This encodes CASSSLGEASYTF.

The V and J genes are TRBV11-1 and TRBJ1-1; D may be TRBD1 (5 bases). Germline lookup yields CDR1 SGHAT and CDR2 FQDESV (reference sequence). V lost 5 bases and J lost 12, with 16 bases in between. The CDR3 length is 12 residues. As DNA, the CDR3 is TGTGCCAGCAGCCTTCCAGGGTCATCGACTTTCTTT. It specifies CASSLPGSSTFF.

The gene calls are TRBV6-2 or TRBV6-3 and TRBJ2-7; 8 bases map to TRBD1. Germline CDR1 is MNHEY and CDR2 is SVGEGT. The CDR3 loop spans 16 amino acids. V lost 5 bases to trimming and J lost 0 bases; unmatched junction nucleotides: 9. The CDR3 loop reads CASSRPAGQGSYEQYF. Written as DNA, the CDR3 is TGTGCCAGCAGTAGGCCGGCCGGACAGGGCTCCTACGAGCAGTACTTC.

J is TRBJ1-6 and V is TRBV11-2, with D perhaps TRBD1 (5 bases). Trimming cost V 6 bases and J 9 bases, with 15 bases left between them. The CDR3 has 14 amino acids. Germline V gene sequence: CDR1 SGHAT, CDR2 FQNNGV. CDR3 amino acids: CASSRGTVPSPLHF. In DNA, the CDR3 is TGTGCCAGCAGTCGCGGGACGGTGCCTTCACCCCTCCACTTT.

The rearrangement links TRBV27 to TRBJ1-4; D perhaps matches TRBD1 (5 bases). CDR3 length equals 17 residues. Germline V gene data show CDR1 as MNHEY and CDR2 as SMNVEV (reference sequence). The V end was cut by 1 base, the J end by 8 bases, with 20 bases between. This chain's CDR3 is CASSLLNMGSGLEKLFF. In DNA form, the CDR3 reads TGTGCCAGCAGTTTATTAAACATGGGGTCAGGGCTCGAAAAACTGTTTTTT.

CDR3 nucleotide sequence: TGTGCCAGCAGCACCGGGACAGATGCCTACAATGAGCAGTTCTTC. Encoded protein: CASSTGTDAYNEQFF. J is TRBJ2-1 and V is TRBV9; 7 nucleotides line up with TRBD1. Germline CDR1 is SGDLS and CDR2 is YYNGEE. The junction had 6 bases not matched to a gene; V was cut back by 4 bases and J by 2 bases. The CDR3 totals 15 residues.

The rearrangement uses TRBV4-1 and TRBJ1-2; TRBD1 is a possible D gene (6 bases). CDR3 length: 13 amino acids. Germline loops: CDR1 MGHRA, CDR2 YSYEKL. V was cut by 1 base and J by 4 bases, with 7 bases left in between. The CDR3 region is CASSQGQVYGYTF. CDR3 in DNA: TGCGCCAGCAGCCAAGGACAGGTCTATGGCTACACCTTC.

The chain uses TRBV3-1 (or the pseudogene TRBV3-2) and TRBJ2-4; 8 bases match TRBD1. V lost 3 bases to trimming and J lost 5 bases; unmatched junction nucleotides: 6. Germline V gives CDR1 LGHDT, CDR2 YNNKEL (reference sequence). This CDR3 contains 15 residues. The CDR3 region is CASSHPGTGENIQYF. Written as DNA, the CDR3 is TGTGCCAGCAGCCACCCCGGGACAGGAGAAAACATTCAGTACTTC.

CDR3 DNA: TGTGCCATCAGTGAGGCACCGGGACAGGGTTCTTCTGGAAACACCATATATTTT. Translating gives CAISEAPGQGSSGNTIYF. This chain connects TRBV10-3 to TRBJ1-3, with 9 bases identical to TRBD1. The length of the CDR3 is 18 residues. Germline-derived CDR1 and CDR2 are ENHRY and SYGVKD. V gave up 2 bases and J gave up 1 base; unmatched junction bases: 9.

The chain employs TRBV12-3 or TRBV12-4 and TRBJ2-1; the match to TRBD2 covers 8 bases. With 1 base clipped from V and 15 bases from J, the junction kept 8 bases outside the gene matches. This CDR3 has 13 amino acids. The CDR3 DNA sequence: TGTGCCAGCAGTTTAGGGGGACTAGGCTCGGGGTTCTTC. Protein: CASSLGGLGSGFF.

The chain combines TRBV5-1 with TRBJ2-3; 8 nucleotides agree with TRBD1. In germline, CDR1 is SGHRS, CDR2 YFSETQ. The CDR3 has 18 amino acids. V shed 4 bases and J 0 bases; nucleotides not matched to a gene: 13. CDR3 nucleotide sequence: TGCGCCAGCAGCCCGAACCCCCAGGGGGCACCTAGCACAGATACGCAGTATTTT. Residues: CASSPNPQGAPSTDTQYF.

This rearrangement joins TRBV5-4 to TRBJ1-6, with 7 bases fitting TRBD1. The germline CDR1 and CDR2 sequences are SGHNT and YYREEE (reference sequence). The CDR3 runs 15 residues. V was clipped by 3 bases and J by 5 bases; unmatched bases: 5. CDR3 in amino acids: CASSYVGTDNSPLHF. In nucleotides, the CDR3 is TGTGCCAGCAGCTACGTCGGGACAGATAATTCACCCCTCCACTTT. The full variable domain, in which reference TRBV5-4 and TRBJ1-6 provide the parts outside the CDR3, is ETGVTQSPTHLIKTRGQQVTLRCSSQSGHNTVSWYQQALGQGPQFIFQYYREEENGRGNFPPRFSGLQFPNYSSELNVNALELDDSALYLCASSYVGTDNSPLHFGNGTRLTVT.

The chain joins TRBV9 to TRBJ2-3; 10 bases match TRBD2. Germline-derived CDR1 and CDR2 are SGDLS and YYNGEE. This CDR3 is 17 amino acids long. The trim removed 0 bases at V and 4 bases at J, leaving 8 bases unmatched. DNA of the CDR3: TGTGCCAGCAGCGTAGCAGGAGCGGGAGGGAGGGCAGATACGCAGTATTTT. It yields the protein CASSVAGAGGRADTQYF.

The CDR3 loop is CASRAGSSYNEQFF. The DNA of the CDR3 is TGTGCCAGCAGGGCGGGAAGCTCCTACAATGAGCAGTTCTTC. This sequence joins TRBV2 and TRBJ2-1, with D possibly being TRBD2 (6 bases). Germline assignment: CDR1 SNHLY and CDR2 FYNNEI. This CDR3 has 14 amino acids. The ends were cut back, 6 bases at V and 0 bases at J, with 9 bases in the middle.

This clone was counted between two and nine times. This sequence joins TRBV3-1 (or the pseudogene TRBV3-2) and TRBJ2-7; unclear D gene. V was pared by 1 base and J by 2 bases, with 3 bases between. Germline CDR1 and CDR2: LGHDT and YNNKEL (reference sequence). The CDR3 contains 12 residues. In nucleotides, the CDR3 is TGTGCCAGCAGCCAAGGGCCCTACGAGCAGTACTTC. Translating it yields CASSQGPYEQYF.

The chain has TRBV7-9 and TRBJ1-1, with TRBD1 as a possible D gene (6 bases). Trimming shortened V by 4 bases and J by 4 bases, and 16 bases separated the two germline ends. Germline values: CDR1 SEHNR, CDR2 FQNEAQ (reference sequence). The CDR3 has 15 amino acids. CDR3 DNA: TGTGCCAGCAGCTCGATCAGGGGTACGGGCACTGAAGCTTTCTTT. This sequence encodes CASSSIRGTGTEAFF. Together with reference TRBV7-9 and TRBJ1-1, the CDR3 gives the full variable domain: DTGVSQNPRHKITKRGQNVTFRCDPISEHNRLYWYRQTLGQGPEFLTYFQNEAQLEKSRLLSDRFSAERPKGSFSTLEIQRTEQGDSAMYLCASSSIRGTGTEAFFGQGTRLTVV.

The gene calls are TRBV11-2 and TRBJ2-1, with 7 bases fitting TRBD2. The V and J ends lost 1 base and 6 bases, in that order; junction bases with no gene match: 3. This CDR3 is 14 amino acids long. The germline gives CDR1 SGHAT, CDR2 FQNNGV. The CDR3 coding sequence is TGTGCCAGCAGCTTAGCAGGGAGGGCCAATGAGCAGTTCTTC. This sequence encodes CASSLAGRANEQFF.

This clone was counted a single time. The chain combines TRBV5-6 with TRBJ2-7, with 9 bases identical to TRBD2. The germline CDR1 and CDR2 sequences are SGHDT and YYEEEE. V gave up 4 bases and J gave up 2 bases; unmatched junction bases: 10. The CDR3 spans 16 residues. The CDR3 loop is CASSPQREASTYEQYF. CDR3 in DNA: TGTGCCAGCAGCCCACAGCGGGAGGCATCTACCTACGAGCAGTACTTC.

The chain links TRBV5-1 to TRBJ2-2, with 9 bases fitting TRBD2. Losses at the gene ends were 4 bases for V and 1 base for J; bases not matched to a gene: 5. Germline V gene lookup returns CDR1 SGHRS and CDR2 YFSETQ. This CDR3 is built from 16 residues. CDR3 bases: TGCGCCAGCAGCCCCCTAGCGGGAAGGAACACCGGGGAGCTGTTTTTT. Its translation: CASSPLAGRNTGELFF.

The chain has TRBV28 and TRBJ1-2, with D possibly matching TRBD1 (5 bases). Germline V lookup: CDR1 MDHEN, CDR2 SYDVKM. The V and J ends lost 2 bases and 4 bases respectively, with 11 bases between them. This CDR3 contains 14 residues. The CDR3 region is CASSLGGVRYGYTF. In DNA form, the CDR3 reads TGTGCCAGCAGTTTAGGGGGGGTCCGCTATGGCTACACCTTC.

J is TRBJ2-7 and V is TRBV6-6; 9 nucleotides match TRBD2. Germline V gene data show CDR1 as MNHNY and CDR2 as SVGAGI (reference sequence). The CDR3 has 16 residues. V dropped 7 bases and J dropped 2; count of bases not matched to a gene: 12. The CDR3 DNA sequence: TGTGCCAGCACCAGAGACCTAGCGGGAACTACCTACGAGCAGTACTTC. This sequence encodes CASTRDLAGTTYEQYF.

The V gene is TRBV27, the J gene TRBJ1-2; 11 nucleotides match TRBD1. The germline gives CDR1 MNHEY, CDR2 SMNVEV (reference sequence). The trim removed 0 bases at V and 5 bases at J, leaving 8 bases unmatched. This CDR3 has 17 residues. Here the CDR3 reads CASSLSSWTGGVYGYTF. The DNA for the CDR3 is TGTGCCAGCAGTTTATCCTCCTGGACAGGGGGCGTGTATGGCTACACCTTC.